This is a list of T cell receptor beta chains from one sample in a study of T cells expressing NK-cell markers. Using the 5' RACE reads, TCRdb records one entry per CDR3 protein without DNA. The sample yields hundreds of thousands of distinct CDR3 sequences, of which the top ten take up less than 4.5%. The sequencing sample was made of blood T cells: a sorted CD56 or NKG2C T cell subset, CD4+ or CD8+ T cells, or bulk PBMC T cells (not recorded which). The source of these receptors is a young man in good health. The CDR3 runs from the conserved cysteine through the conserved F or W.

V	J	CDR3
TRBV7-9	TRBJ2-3	CASLSAGGITDTQYF
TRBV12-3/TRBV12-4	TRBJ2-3	CASSLTLRDLLDTQYF
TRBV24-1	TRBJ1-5	CATRYPGQGWNYYSNQPQHF
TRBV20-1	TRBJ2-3	CSAEGLVGADTQYF
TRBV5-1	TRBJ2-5	CASQDRVQETQYF
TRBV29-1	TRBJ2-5	CSVDRDRVNQETQYF
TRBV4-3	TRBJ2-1	CASRRQPGQGPNEQFF
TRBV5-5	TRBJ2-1	CASSFLDGGPYNEQFF
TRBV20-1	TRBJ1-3	CSARSEDSGNTIYF
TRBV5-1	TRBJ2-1	CASSLGVASGSLYNEQFF
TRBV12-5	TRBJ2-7	CASGPYTYEQYF
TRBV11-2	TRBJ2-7	CASSLPLSLYEQYF
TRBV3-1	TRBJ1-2	CASSHQTTGPRGYTF
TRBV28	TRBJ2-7	CASRCSGGVCEQYF
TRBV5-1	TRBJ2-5	CASSFRPGGKETQYF
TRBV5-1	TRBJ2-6	CASTEGGGANVLTF
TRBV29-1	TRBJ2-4	CSVPDAVNIQYF
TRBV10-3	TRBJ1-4	CAISAQTGRNEKLFF
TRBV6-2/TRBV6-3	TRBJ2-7	CASSYRASPYEQYF
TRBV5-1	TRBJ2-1	CASSLRSQNYHNEQFF
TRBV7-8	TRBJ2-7	CASSWSSAGTNSYEQYF
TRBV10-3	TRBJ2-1	CAIRAGLGDNEQFF